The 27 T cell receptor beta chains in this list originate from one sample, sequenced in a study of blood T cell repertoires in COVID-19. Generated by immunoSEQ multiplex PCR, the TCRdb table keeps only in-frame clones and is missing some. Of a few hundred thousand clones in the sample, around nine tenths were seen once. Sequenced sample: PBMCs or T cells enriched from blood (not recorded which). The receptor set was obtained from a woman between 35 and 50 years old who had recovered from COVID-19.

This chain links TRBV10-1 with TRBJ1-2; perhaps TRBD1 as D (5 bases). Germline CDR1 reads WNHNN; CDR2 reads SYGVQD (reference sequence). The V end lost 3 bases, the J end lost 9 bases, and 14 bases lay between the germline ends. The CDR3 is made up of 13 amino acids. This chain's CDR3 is CASSDSTGRSYTF. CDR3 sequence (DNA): TGCGCCAGCAGTGATAGTACAGGCCGAAGCTACACCTTC.

CDR3 sequence (DNA): TGTGCCACCAGTGACACCGGGACTAGCGGGGGGGCCCGAAATGAGCAGTTCTTC. Protein product: CATSDTGTSGGARNEQFF. This sequence joins TRBV24-1 and TRBJ2-1, with 16 bases lining up with TRBD2. With 4 bases clipped from V and 7 bases from J, the junction kept 9 bases outside the gene matches. Germline V CDR1 and CDR2: KGHDR, SFDVKD. This CDR3 has 18 amino acids.

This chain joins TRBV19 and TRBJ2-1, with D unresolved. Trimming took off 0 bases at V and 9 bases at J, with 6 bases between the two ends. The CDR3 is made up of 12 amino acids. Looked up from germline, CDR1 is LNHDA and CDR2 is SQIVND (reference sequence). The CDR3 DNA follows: TGTGCCAGTAGTATAGATCGAGGTGAGCAGTTCTTC. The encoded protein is CASSIDRGEQFF.

CDR3 sequence reads: CAWSFRDRDKTQYF. The CDR3 nucleotides are TGTGCCTGGAGTTTCCGGGACAGGGACAAGACGCAGTACTTC. The gene calls are TRBV30 and TRBJ2-7; 9 bases agree with TRBD1. Germline values: CDR1 GTSNPN, CDR2 SVGIG (reference sequence). CDR3 length: 14 amino acids. The trim removed 2 bases at V and 9 bases at J, leaving 11 bases unmatched.

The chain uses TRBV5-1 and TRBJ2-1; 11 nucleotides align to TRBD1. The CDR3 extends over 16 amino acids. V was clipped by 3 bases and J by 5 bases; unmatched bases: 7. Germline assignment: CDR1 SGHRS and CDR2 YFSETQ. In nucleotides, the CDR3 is TGCGCCAGCAGCTGGCCTCGGGACAGGGGGGACAATGAGCAGTTCTTC. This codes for CASSWPRDRGDNEQFF.

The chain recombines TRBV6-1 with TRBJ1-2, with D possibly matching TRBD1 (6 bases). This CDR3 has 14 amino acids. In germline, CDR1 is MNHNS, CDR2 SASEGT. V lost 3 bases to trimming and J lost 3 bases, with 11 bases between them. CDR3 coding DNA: TGTGCCAGCAGTGAGTGGGGGCGCGACTATGGCTACACCTTC. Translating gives CASSEWGRDYGYTF.

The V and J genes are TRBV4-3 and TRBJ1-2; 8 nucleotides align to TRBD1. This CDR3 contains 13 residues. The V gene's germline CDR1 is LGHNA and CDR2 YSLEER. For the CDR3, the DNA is TGCACCTACCGGACAGGGTCTAACTATGGCTACACCTTC. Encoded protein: CTYRTGSNYGYTF.

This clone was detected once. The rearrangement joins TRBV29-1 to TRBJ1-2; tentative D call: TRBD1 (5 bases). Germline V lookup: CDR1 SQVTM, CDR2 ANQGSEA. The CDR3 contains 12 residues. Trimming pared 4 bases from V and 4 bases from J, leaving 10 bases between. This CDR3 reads CSVVGRVYGYTF. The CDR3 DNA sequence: TGCAGCGTTGTAGGCAGGGTCTATGGCTACACCTTC.

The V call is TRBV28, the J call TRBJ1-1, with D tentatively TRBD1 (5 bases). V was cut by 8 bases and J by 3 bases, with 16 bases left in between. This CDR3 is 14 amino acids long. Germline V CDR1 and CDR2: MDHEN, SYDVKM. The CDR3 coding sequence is TGTGCCAGCGTCAGTGGGGCTTTAGACACTGAAGCTTTCTTT. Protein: CASVSGALDTEAFF.

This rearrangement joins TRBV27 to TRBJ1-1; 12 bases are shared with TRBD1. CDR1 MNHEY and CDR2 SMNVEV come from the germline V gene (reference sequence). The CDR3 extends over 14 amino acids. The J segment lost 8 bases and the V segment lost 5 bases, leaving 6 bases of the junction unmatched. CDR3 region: CASSVTGTGGEAFF. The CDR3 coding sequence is TGTGCCAGCAGTGTTACCGGGACAGGGGGCGAAGCTTTCTTT.

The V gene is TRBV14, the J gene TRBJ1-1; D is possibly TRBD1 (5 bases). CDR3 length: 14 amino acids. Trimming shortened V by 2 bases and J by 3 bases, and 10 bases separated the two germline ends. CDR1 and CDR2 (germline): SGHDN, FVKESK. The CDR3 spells CASSQKRGDTEAFF. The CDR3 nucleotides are TGTGCCAGCAGCCAAAAGCGGGGGGACACTGAAGCTTTCTTT.

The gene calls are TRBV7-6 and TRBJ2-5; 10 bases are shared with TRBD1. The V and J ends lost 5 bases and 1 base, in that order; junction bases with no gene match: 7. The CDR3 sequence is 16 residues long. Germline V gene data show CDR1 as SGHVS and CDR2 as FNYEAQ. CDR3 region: CASSQLGTGVQETQYF. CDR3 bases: TGTGCCAGCAGCCAGCTGGGGACAGGGGTCCAAGAGACCCAGTACTTC.

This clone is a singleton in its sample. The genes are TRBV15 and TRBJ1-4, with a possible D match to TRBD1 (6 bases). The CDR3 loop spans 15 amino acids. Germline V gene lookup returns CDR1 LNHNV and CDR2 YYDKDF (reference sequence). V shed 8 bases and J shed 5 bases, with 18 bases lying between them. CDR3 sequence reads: CATANSGTMNEKLFF. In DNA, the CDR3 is TGTGCCACCGCCAATTCCGGGACAATGAATGAAAAACTGTTTTTT.

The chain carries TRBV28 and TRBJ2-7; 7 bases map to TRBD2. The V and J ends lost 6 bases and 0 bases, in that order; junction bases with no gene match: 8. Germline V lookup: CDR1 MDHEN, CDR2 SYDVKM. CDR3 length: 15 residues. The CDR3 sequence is CASSGGLQSSYEQYF. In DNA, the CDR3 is TGTGCCAGCAGCGGGGGACTACAATCCTCCTACGAGCAGTACTTC.

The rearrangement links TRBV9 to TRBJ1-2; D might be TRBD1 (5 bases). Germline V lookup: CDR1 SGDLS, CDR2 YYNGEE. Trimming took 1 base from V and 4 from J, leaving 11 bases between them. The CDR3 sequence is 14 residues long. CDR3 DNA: TGTGCCAGCAGCGTATCTCAGGGTAGCTATGGCTACACCTTC. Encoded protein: CASSVSQGSYGYTF.

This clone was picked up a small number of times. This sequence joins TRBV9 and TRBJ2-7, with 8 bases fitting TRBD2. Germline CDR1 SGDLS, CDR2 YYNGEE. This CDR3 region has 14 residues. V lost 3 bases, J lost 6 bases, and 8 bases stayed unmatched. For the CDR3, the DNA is TGTGCCAGCAGCGCCGGGACTAGATCGTTCGAGCAGTACTTC. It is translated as CASSAGTRSFEQYF.

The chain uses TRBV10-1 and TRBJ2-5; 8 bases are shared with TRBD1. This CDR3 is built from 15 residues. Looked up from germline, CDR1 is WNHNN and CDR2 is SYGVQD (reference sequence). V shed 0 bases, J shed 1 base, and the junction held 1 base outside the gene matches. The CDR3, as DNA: TGCGCCAGCAGTGAGTCAGGACAGGGCCAAGAGACCCAGTACTTC. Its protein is CASSESGQGQETQYF.

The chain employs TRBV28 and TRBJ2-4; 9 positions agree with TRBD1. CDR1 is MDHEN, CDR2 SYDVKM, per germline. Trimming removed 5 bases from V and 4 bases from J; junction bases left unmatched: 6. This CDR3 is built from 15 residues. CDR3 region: CASSPGGQGKNIQYF. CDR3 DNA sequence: TGTGCCAGCAGTCCCGGGGGACAGGGAAAAAACATTCAGTACTTC.

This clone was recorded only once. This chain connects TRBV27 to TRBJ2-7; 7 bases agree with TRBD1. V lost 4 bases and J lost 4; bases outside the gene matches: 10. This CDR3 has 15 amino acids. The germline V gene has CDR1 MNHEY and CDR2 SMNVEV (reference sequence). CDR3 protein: CASSSRDSQMYEQYF. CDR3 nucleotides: TGTGCCAGCAGTTCCCGGGACAGCCAGATGTACGAGCAGTACTTC.

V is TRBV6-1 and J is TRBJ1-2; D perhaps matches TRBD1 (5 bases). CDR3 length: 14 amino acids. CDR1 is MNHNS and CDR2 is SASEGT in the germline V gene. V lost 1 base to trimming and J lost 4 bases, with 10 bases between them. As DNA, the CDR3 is TGTGCCAGCAGTGAAGGCGGGGCCGGCTATGGCTACACCTTC. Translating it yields CASSEGGAGYGYTF.

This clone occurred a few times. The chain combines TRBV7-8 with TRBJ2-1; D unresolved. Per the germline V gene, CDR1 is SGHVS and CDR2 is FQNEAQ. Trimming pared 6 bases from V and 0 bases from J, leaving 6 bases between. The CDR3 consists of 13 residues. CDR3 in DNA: TGTGCCAGCAGTGAGAGCTCCTACAATGAGCAGTTCTTC. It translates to CASSESSYNEQFF.

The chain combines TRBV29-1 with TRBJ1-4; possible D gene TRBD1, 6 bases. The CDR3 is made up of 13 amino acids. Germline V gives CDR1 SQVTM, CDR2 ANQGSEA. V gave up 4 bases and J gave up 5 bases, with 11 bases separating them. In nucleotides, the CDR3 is TGCAGCGTTGCCCACAGGGAGAATGAAAAACTGTTTTTT. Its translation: CSVAHRENEKLFF.

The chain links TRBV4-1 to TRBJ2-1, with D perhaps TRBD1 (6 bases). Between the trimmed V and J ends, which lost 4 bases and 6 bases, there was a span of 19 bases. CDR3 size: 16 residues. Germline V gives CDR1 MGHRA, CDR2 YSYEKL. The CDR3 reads CASSPIYRAVSNEQFF. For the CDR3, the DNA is TGCGCCAGCAGCCCGATCTACAGGGCTGTGAGCAATGAGCAGTTCTTC.

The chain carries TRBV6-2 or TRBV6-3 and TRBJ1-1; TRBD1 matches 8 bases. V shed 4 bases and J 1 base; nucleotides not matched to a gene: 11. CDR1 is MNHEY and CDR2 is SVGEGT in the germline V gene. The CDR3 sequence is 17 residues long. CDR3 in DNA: TGTGCCAGCAGTTTCCTCGGACAGGGATCGGGGAACACTGAAGCTTTCTTT. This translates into CASSFLGQGSGNTEAFF.

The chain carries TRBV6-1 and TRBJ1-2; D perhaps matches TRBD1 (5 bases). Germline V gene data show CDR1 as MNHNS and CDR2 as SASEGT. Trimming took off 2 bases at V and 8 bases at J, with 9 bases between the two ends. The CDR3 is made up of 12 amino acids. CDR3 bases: TGTGCCAGCAGTGAACAGGGTCGCGGCTACACCTTC. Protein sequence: CASSEQGRGYTF.

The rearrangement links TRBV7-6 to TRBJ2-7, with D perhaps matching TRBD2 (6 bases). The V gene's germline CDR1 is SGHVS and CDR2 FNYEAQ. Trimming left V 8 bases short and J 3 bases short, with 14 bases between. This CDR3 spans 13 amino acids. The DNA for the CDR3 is TGTGCCAGCTCGAGCGGGCCCGGCTACGAGCAGTACTTC. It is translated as CASSSGPGYEQYF.

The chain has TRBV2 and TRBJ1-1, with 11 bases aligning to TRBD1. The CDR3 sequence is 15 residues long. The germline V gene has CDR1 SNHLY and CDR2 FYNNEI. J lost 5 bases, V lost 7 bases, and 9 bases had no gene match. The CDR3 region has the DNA TGTGCCAGCACATCCTCGGACAGGGGGCGGACTGAAGCTTTCTTT. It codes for CASTSSDRGRTEAFF.